Given below is one T cell receptor beta chain in context. Clones were read by immunoSEQ multiplex PCR, and TCRdb kept only the in-frame ones, dropping some. In the table there are approximately 180,000 clones, more than 80% of which are singletons. The data derive from a study of T cell responses to AZD1222 COVID-19 vaccine. The source is an adult who received the MenACWY meningococcal vaccine as a control. The sequences come from peripheral blood, collected 28 days after the second dose of the MenACWY control vaccine.

The CDR3 coding sequence is TGTGCCAGCAGCCCCGACGTCATCCAAGAGACCCAGTACTTC. Its translation: CASSPDVIQETQYF. The chain carries TRBV7-7 and TRBJ2-5, with D uncertain. Germline loops: CDR1 SSHAT, CDR2 FNYEAQ (reference sequence). This CDR3 is built from 14 residues. V lost 5 bases and J lost 1, with 11 bases in between. The full variable domain, rest sourced from reference TRBV7-7 and TRBJ2-5, is GAGVSQSPRYKVTKRGQDVTLRCDPISSHATLYWYQQALGQGPEFLTYFNYEAQPDKSGLPSDRFSAERPEGSISTLTIQRTEQRDSAMYRCASSPDVIQETQYFGPGTRLLVL.